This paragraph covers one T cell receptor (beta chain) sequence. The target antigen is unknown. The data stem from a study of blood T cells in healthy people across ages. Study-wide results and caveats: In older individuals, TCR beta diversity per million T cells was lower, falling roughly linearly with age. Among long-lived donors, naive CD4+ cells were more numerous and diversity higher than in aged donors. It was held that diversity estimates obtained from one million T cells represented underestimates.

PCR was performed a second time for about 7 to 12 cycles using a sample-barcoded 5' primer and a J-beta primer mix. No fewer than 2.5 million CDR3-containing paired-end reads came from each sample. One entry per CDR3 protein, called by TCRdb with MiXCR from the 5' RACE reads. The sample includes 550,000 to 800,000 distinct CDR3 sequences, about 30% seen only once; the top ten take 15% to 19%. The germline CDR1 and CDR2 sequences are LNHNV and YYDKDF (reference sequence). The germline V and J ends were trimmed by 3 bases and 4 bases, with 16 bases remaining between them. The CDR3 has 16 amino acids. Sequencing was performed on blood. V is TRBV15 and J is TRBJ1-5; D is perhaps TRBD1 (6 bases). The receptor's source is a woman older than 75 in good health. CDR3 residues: CATSRLKTGGNQPQHF. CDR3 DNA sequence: TGTGCCACCAGCAGGTTAAAGACAGGTGGTAATCAGCCCCAGCATTTT.